A selection of T cell receptor beta chains follows, all from one sample in a study of blood T cells in healthy people across ages. TCRdb reprocessed the 5' RACE reads with MiXCR, giving one entry per CDR3 protein. The data show 790,000 or so distinct CDR3 sequences, with around three fifths seen just once and under 30% held by the top ten. Source material: blood. These receptors came from a middle-aged man in good health. CDR3s include the opening cysteine and the closing phenylalanine or tryptophan. The D gene is left open where the match is weak. The listing skips clone size in some rows; elsewhere it reads once, few, many or a size class.

v_call	d_call	clone_size	j_call	cdr3_aa	cdr3_nt
TRBV29-1	.	few	TRBJ2-5	CSAVGEETQYF	TGCAGCGCCGTGGGTGAGGAGACCCAGTACTTC
TRBV12-3/TRBV12-4	.	.	TRBJ2-2	CATRFDRDTGELFF	TGTGCCACCAGGTTTGATCGAGACACCGGGGAGCTGTTTTTT
TRBV10-3	TRBD2	.	TRBJ2-4	CAISESAGGPKNIQYF	TGTGCCATCAGTGAGTCGGCGGGGGGTCCCAAAAACATTCAGTACTTC
TRBV28	TRBD1	few	TRBJ2-1	CASSAIPGDRGSNEQFF	TGTGCCAGCAGCGCTATCCCGGGAGACAGGGGATCGAATGAGCAGTTCTTC
TRBV11-2	TRBD1	once	TRBJ1-5	CASSLDRGTGRYQPQHF	TGTGCCAGCAGCTTAGACCGCGGGACAGGCCGTTATCAGCCCCAGCATTTT
TRBV10-3	TRBD1	.	TRBJ1-2	CAINQDRAARGYTF	TGTGCCATCAACCAGGACAGGGCAGCGAGGGGCTACACCTTC
TRBV20-1	.	few	TRBJ2-7	CSIRGRGPDEQYF	TGCAGTATAAGGGGGCGGGGTCCCGACGAGCAGTACTTC
TRBV18	.	few	TRBJ2-7	CASSPVFGNEQYF	TGTGCCAGCTCACCGGTCTTCGGGAACGAGCAGTACTTC
TRBV3-1	.	few	TRBJ1-6	CASSSQGYGSPLHF	TGTGCCAGCAGCTCGCAGGGTTATGGTTCACCCCTCCACTTT
TRBV4-3	TRBD2	few	TRBJ2-7	CASSLSRASGRAYEQYF	TGCGCCAGCAGCCTTTCAAGGGCCAGCGGGAGGGCCTACGAGCAGTACTTC
TRBV9	.	.	TRBJ1-2	CASSPEEDRPYTF	TGTGCCAGCAGCCCCGAAGAGGACAGACCCTACACCTTC
TRBV5-5	.	.	TRBJ2-3	CASSNGVSSTDTQYF	TGTGCCAGCAGCAATGGAGTCTCTAGCACAGATACGCAGTATTTT
TRBV9	TRBD1	.	TRBJ1-1	CASSVTTGGLNTEAFF	TGTGCCAGCAGCGTTACAACAGGGGGCCTTAACACTGAAGCTTTCTTT
TRBV10-3	.	.	TRBJ2-7	CAISDGVVPYEQYF	TGTGCCATCAGTGACGGGGTCGTACCTTACGAGCAGTACTTC
TRBV7-9	TRBD2	few	TRBJ2-1	CASSSSGIYNEQFF	TGTGCCAGCAGCTCAAGCGGGATCTACAATGAGCAGTTCTTC
TRBV7-2	.	few	TRBJ2-1	CASSFYTGNNEQFF	TGTGCCAGCAGTTTTTATACAGGGAACAATGAGCAGTTCTTC
TRBV12-3/TRBV12-4	.	.	TRBJ1-2	CASSFEGGYTF	TGTGCCAGCAGTTTCGAGGGTGGCTACACCTTC
TRBV3-1	.	.	TRBJ2-7	CASSLGRSLPYEQYF	TGTGCCAGCAGCCTGGGACGGTCCCTTCCTTACGAGCAGTACTTC